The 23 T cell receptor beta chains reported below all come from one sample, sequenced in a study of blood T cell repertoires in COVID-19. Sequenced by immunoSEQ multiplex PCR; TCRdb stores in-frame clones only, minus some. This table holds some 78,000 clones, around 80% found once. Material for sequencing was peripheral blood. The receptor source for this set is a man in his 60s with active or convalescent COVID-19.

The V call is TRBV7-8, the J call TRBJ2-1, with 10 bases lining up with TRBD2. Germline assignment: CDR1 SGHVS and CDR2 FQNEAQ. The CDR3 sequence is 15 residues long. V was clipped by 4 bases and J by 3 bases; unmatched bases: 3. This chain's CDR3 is CASSSLAGGYNEQFF. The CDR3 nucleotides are TGTGCCAGCAGCTCGTTAGCGGGGGGCTACAATGAGCAGTTCTTC.

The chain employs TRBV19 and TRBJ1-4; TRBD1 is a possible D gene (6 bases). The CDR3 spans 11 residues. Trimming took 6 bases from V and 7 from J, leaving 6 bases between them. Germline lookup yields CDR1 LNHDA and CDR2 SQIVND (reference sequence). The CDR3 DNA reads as TGTGCCAGTAGGGGGGCTGAAAAACTGTTTTTT. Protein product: CASRGAEKLFF.

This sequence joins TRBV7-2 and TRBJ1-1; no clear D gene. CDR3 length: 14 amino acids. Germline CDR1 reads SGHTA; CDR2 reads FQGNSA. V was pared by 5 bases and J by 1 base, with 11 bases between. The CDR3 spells CASSPSRWNTEAFF. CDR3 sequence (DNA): TGTGCCAGCAGCCCCTCCAGGTGGAACACTGAAGCTTTCTTT. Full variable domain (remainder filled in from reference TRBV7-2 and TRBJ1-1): GAGVSQSPSNKVTEKGKDVELRCDPISGHTALYWYRQSLGQGLEFLIYFQGNSAPDKSGLPSDRFSAERTGGSVSTLTIQRTQQEDSAVYLCASSPSRWNTEAFFGQGTRLTVV.

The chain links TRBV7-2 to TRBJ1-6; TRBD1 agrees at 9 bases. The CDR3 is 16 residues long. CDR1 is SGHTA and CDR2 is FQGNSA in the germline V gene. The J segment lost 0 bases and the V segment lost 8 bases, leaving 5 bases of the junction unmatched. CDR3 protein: CASGQGPSSYNSPLHF. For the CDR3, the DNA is TGTGCCAGCGGACAGGGGCCTAGCTCCTATAATTCACCCCTCCACTTT.

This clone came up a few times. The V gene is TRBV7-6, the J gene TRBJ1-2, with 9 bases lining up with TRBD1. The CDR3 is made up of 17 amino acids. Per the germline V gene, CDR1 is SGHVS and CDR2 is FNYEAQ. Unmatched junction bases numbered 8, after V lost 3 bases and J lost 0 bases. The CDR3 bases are TGTGCCAGCAGCTTTGGGACAGGGCCAACATCTAACTATGGCTACACCTTC. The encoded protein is CASSFGTGPTSNYGYTF.

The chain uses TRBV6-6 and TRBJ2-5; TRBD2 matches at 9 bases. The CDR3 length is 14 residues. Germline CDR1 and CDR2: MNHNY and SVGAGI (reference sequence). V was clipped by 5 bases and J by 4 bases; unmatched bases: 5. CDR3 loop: CASSGSGGGETQYF. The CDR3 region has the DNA TGTGCCAGCAGTGGTAGCGGGGGAGGAGAGACCCAGTACTTC.

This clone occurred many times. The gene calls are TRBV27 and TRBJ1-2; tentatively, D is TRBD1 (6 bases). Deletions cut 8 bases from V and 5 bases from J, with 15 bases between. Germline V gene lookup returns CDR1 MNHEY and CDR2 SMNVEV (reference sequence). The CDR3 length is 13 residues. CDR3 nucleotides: TGTGCCAGCTGCAACACAGGGAGATATGGCTACACCTTC. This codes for CASCNTGRYGYTF.

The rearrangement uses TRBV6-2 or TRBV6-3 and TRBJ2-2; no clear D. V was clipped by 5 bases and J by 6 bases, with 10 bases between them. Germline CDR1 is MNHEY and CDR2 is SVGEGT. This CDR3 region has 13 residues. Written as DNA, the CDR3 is TGTGCCAGCAGTGGTGCGATCCCCGGGGAGCTGTTTTTT. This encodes CASSGAIPGELFF.

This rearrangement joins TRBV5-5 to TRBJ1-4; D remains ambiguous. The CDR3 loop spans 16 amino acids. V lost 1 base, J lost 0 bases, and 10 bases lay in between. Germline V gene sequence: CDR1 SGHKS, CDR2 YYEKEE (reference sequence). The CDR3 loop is CASSLSAGTTNEKLFF. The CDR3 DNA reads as TGTGCCAGCAGCTTGAGTGCGGGAACAACTAATGAAAAACTGTTTTTT.

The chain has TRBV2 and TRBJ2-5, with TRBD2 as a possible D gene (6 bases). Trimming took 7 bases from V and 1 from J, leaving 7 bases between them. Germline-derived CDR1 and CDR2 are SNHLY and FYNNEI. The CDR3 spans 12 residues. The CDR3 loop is CASTGLQETQYF. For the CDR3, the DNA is TGTGCCAGCACGGGACTCCAAGAGACCCAGTACTTC. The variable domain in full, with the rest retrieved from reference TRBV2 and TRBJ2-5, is EPEVTQTPSHQVTQMGQEVILRCVPISNHLYFYWYRQILGQKVEFLVSFYNNEISEKSEIFDDQFSVERPDGSNFTLKIRSTKLEDSAMYFCASTGLQETQYFGPGTRLLVL.

This CDR3 reads CATSGSGNTIYF. The CDR3 DNA follows: TGTGCCACCTCCGGTAGTGGAAACACCATATATTTT. The chain joins TRBV12-3 or TRBV12-4 to TRBJ1-3; D not certain. The CDR3 runs to 12 residues. V was trimmed by 10 bases and J by 3 bases, leaving 10 bases between them.

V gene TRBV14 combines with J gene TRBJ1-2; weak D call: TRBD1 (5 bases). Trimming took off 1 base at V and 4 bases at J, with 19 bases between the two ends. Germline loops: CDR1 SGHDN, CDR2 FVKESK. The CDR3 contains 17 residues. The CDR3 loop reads CASSQGFGASDSYGYTF. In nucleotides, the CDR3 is TGTGCCAGCAGCCAAGGATTTGGGGCATCTGATTCCTATGGCTACACCTTC.

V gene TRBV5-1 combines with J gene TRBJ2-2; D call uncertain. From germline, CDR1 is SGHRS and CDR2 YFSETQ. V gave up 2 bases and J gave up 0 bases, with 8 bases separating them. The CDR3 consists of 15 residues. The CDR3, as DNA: TGCGCCAGCAGCTTTCCCCAGGCGAACACCGGGGAGCTGTTTTTT. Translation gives CASSFPQANTGELFF.

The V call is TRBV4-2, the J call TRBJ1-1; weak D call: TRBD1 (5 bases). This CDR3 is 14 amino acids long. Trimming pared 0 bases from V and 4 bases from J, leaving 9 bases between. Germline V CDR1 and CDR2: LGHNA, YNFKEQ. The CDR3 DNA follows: TGTGCCAGCAGCCAAGAGGGGCAAGGCACTGAAGCTTTCTTT. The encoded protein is CASSQEGQGTEAFF.

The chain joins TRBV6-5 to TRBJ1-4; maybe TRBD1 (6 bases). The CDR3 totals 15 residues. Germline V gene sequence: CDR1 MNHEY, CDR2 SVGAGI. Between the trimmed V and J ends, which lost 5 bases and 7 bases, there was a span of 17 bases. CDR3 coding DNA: TGTGCCAGCAGTCCCCGATGGGGGGGCGGTGAAAAACTGTTTTTT. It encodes CASSPRWGGGEKLFF.

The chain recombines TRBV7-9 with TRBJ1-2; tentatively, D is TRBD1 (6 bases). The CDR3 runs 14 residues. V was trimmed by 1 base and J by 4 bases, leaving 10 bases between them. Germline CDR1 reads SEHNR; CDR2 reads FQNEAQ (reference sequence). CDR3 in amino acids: CASSLGRDIYGYTF. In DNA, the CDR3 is TGTGCCAGCAGCTTAGGACGGGACATCTATGGCTACACCTTC.

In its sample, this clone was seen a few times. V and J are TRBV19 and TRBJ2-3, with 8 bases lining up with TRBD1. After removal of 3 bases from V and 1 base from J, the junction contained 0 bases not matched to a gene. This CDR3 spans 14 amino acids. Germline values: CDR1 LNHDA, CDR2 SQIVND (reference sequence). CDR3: CASSMTGGTDTQYF. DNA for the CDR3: TGTGCCAGTAGTATGACAGGGGGCACAGATACGCAGTATTTT.

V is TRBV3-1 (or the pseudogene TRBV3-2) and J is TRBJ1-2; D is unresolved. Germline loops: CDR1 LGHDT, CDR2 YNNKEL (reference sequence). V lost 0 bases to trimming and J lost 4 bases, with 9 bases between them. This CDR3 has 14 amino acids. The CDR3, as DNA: TGTGCCAGCAGCCAAGAAAGACCAGGCTATGGCTACACCTTC. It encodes CASSQERPGYGYTF.

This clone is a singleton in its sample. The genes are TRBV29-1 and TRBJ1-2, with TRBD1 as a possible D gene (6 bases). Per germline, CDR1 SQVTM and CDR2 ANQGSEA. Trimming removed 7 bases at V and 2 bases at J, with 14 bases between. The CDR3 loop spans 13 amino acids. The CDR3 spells CSARAGQNYGYTF. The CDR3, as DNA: TGCAGCGCCCGAGCCGGACAGAACTATGGCTACACCTTC.

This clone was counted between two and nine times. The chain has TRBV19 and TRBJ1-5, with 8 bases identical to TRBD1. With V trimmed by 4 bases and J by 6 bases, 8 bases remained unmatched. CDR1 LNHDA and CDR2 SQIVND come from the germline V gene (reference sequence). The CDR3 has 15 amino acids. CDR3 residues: CASSSSQGAGQPQHF. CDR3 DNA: TGTGCCAGTAGTAGTTCCCAGGGGGCGGGTCAGCCCCAGCATTTT. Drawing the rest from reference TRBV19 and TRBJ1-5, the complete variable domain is DGGITQSPKYLFRKEGQNVTLSCEQNLNHDAMYWYRQDPGQGLRLIYYSQIVNDFQKGDIAEGYSVSREKKESFPLTVTSAQKNPTAFYLCASSSSQGAGQPQHFGDGTRLSIL.

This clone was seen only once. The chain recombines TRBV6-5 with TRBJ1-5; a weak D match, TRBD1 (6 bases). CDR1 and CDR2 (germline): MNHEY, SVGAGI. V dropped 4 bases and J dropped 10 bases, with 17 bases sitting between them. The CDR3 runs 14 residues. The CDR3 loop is CASSSDAYREPQHF. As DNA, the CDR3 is TGTGCCAGCAGTTCCGACGCCTACAGGGAACCCCAGCATTTT.

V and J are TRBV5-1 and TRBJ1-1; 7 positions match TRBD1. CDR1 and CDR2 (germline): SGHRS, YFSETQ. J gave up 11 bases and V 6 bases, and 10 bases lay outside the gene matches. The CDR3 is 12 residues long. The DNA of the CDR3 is TGCGCCAGCAAGGAGGGGGCAGGGGCGGCTTTCTTT. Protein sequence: CASKEGAGAAFF.

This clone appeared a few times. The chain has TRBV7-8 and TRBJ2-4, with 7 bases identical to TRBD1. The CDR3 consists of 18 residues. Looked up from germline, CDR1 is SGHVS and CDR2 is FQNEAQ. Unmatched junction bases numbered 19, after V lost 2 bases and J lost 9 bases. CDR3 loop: CASSLRARGIGGEGIQYF. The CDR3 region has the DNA TGTGCCAGCAGCTTAAGGGCACGAGGGATAGGGGGCGAGGGCATTCAGTACTTC. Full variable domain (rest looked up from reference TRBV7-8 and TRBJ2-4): GAGVSQSPRYKVAKRGQDVALRCDPISGHVSLFWYQQALGQGPEFLTYFQNEAQLDKSGLPSDRFFAERPEGSVSTLKIQRTQQEDSAVYLCASSLRARGIGGEGIQYFGAGTRLSVL.